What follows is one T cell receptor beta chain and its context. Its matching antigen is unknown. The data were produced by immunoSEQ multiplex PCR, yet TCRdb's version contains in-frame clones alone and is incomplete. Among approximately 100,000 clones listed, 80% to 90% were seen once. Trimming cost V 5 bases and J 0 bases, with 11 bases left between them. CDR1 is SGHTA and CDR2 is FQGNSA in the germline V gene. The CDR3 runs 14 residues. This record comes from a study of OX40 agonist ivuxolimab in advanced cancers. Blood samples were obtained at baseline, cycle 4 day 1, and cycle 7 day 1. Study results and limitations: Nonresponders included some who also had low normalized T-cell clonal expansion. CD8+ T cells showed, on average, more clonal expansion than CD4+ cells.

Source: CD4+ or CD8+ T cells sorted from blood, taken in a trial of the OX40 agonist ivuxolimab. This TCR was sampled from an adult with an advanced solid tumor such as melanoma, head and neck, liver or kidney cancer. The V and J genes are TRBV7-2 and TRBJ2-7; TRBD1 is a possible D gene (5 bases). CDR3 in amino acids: CASSQDRFSYEQYF. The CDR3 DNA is TGTGCCAGCAGCCAAGACAGATTCTCCTACGAGCAGTACTTC.